This T cell receptor beta chain came from a study of blood T cells in healthy people across ages. Using a J-beta primer mix together with a sample-barcoded 5' primer, a second PCR was run for roughly 6 to 12 cycles. TCRdb passed the 5' RACE reads through MiXCR, listing each CDR3 protein once. This table holds about 730,000 distinct CDR3 sequences, roughly 45% found once. CDR3 length: 14 amino acids. The sample taken for sequencing was blood. The chain has TRBV21-1 and TRBJ1-1; the table names TRBD1, a call not compared with the DNA. TRBV21-1 is flagged as a pseudogene. The sequence came from a woman aged 55-70 years in good health. Written as DNA, the CDR3 is TGTGCCAGCAGACTACAGGGAATGAACACTGAAGCTTTCTTT. It encodes CASRLQGMNTEAFF.